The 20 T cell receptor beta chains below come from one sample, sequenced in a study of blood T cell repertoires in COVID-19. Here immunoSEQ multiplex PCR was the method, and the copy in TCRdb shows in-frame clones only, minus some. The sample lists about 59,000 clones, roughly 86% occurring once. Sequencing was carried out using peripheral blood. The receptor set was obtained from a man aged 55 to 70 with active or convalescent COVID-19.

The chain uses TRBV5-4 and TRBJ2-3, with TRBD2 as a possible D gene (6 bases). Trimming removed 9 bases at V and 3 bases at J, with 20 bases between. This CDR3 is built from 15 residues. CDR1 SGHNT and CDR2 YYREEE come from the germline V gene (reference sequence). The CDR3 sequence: CATRGGLGGTDTQYF. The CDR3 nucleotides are TGTGCCACCCGGGGCGGGTTGGGGGGAACAGATACGCAGTATTTT.

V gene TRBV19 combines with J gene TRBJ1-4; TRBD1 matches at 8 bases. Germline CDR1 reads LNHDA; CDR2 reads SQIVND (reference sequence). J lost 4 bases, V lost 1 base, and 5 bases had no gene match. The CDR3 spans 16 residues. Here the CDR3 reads CASSIALGQDNEKLFF. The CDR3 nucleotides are TGTGCCAGTAGTATAGCCCTGGGACAGGATAATGAAAAACTGTTTTTT. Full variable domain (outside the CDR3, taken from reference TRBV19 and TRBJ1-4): DGGITQSPKYLFRKEGQNVTLSCEQNLNHDAMYWYRQDPGQGLRLIYYSQIVNDFQKGDIAEGYSVSREKKESFPLTVTSAQKNPTAFYLCASSIALGQDNEKLFFGSGTQLSVL.

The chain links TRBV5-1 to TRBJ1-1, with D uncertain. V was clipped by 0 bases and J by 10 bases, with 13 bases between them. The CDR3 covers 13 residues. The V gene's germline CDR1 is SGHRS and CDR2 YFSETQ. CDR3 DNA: TGCGCCAGCAGCTTGGCGGCCTCGGGGTTAGCTTTCTTT. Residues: CASSLAASGLAFF.

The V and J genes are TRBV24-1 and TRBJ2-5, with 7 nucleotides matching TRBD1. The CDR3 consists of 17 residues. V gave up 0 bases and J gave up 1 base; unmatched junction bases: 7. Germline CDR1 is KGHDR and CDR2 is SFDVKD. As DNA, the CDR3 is TGTGCCACCAGTGATTTGCCCCGACAGGGAGCCCAAGAGACCCAGTACTTC. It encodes CATSDLPRQGAQETQYF.

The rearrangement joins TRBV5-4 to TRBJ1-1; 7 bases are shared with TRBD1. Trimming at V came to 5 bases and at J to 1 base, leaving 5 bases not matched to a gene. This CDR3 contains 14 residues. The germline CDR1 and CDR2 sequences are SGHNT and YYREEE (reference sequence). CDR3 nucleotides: TGTGCCAGCAGACATAACAGGGGGAACACTGAAGCTTTCTTT. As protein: CASRHNRGNTEAFF.

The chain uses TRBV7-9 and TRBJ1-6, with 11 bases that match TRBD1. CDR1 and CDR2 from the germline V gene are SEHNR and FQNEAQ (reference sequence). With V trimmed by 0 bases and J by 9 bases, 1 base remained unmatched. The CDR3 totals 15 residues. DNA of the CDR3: TGTGCCAGCAGCTTAGCCGGGACAGGGGGTTCACCCCTCCACTTT. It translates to CASSLAGTGGSPLHF. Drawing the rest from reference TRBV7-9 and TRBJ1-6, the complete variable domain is DTGVSQNPRHKITKRGQNVTFRCDPISEHNRLYWYRQTLGQGPEFLTYFQNEAQLEKSRLLSDRFSAERPKGSFSTLEIQRTEQGDSAMYLCASSLAGTGGSPLHFGNGTRLTVT.

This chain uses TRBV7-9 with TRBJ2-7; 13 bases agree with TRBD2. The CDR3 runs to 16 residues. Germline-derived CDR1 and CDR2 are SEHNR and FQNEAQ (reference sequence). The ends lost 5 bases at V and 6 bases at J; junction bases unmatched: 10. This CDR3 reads CASSLWTSGSNPEQYF. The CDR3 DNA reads TGTGCCAGCAGCCTGTGGACTAGCGGGAGCAATCCCGAGCAGTACTTC.

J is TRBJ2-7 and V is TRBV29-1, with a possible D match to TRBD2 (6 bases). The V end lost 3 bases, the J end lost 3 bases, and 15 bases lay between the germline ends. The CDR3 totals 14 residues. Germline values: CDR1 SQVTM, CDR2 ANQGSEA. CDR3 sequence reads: CSVEGSGLDYEQYF. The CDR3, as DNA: TGCAGCGTTGAGGGGTCGGGACTCGACTACGAGCAGTACTTC.

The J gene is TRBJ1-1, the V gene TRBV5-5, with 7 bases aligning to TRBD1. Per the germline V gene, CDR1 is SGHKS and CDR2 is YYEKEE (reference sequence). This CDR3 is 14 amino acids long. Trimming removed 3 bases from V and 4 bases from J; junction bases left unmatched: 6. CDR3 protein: CASSSTGLPTEAFF. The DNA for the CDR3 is TGTGCCAGCAGCTCGACAGGGCTTCCCACTGAAGCTTTCTTT.

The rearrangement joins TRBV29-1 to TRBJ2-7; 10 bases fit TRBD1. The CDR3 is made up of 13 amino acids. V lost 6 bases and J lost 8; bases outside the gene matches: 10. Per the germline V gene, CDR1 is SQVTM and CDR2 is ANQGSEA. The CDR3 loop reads CSVRTGGRRQQYF. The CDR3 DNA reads TGCAGCGTGAGGACAGGGGGAAGGCGTCAGCAGTACTTC.

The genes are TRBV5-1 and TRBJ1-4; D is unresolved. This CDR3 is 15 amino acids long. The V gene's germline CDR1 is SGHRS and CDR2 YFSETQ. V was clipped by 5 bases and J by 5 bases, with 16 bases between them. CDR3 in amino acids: CASRVKWSPNEKLFF. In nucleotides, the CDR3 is TGCGCCAGCAGGGTGAAATGGAGTCCGAATGAAAAACTGTTTTTT.

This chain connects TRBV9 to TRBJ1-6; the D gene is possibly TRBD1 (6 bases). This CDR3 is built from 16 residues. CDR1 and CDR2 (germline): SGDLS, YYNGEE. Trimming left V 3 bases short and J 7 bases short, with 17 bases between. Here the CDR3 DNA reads TGTGCCAGCAGCGCCACAGGGACGGGGTTAAATTCACCCCTCCACTTT. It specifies CASSATGTGLNSPLHF.

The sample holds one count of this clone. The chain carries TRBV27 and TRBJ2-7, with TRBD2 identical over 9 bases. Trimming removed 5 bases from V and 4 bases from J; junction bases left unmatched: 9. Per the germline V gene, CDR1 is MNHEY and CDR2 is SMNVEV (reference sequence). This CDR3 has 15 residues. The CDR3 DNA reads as TGTGCCAGCAGTGGCGGGGGGGCGGGGGAATACGAGCAGTACTTC. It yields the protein CASSGGGAGEYEQYF.

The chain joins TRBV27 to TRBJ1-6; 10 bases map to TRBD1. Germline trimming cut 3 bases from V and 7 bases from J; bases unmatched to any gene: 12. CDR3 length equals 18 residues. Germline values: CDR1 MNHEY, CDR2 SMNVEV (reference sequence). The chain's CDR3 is CASSFRQGATFKNSPLHF. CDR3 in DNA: TGTGCCAGCAGTTTCCGACAGGGGGCCACTTTCAAGAATTCACCCCTCCACTTT.

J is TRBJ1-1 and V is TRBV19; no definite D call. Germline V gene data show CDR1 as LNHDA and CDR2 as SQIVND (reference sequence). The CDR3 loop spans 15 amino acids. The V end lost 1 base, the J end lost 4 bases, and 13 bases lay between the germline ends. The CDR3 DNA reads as TGTGCCAGTAGTATAGGTACAGCCGGATTCACTGAAGCTTTCTTT. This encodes CASSIGTAGFTEAFF.

The CDR3 loop is CASSLGGSGYSGYTF. CDR3 DNA: TGCGCCAGCAGCTTGGGCGGGTCCGGGTACTCTGGCTACACCTTC. The chain carries TRBV5-1 and TRBJ1-2; D is unresolved. The CDR3 consists of 15 residues. Germline CDR1 SGHRS, CDR2 YFSETQ. V was shortened by 0 bases and J by 7 bases, with 16 bases between the two germline ends. Variable domain in full (rest from reference TRBV5-1 and TRBJ1-2): KAGVTQTPRYLIKTRGQQVTLSCSPISGHRSVSWYQQTPGQGLQFLFEYFSETQRNKGNFPGRFSGRQFSNSRSEMNVSTLELGDSALYLCASSLGGSGYSGYTFGSGTRLTVV.

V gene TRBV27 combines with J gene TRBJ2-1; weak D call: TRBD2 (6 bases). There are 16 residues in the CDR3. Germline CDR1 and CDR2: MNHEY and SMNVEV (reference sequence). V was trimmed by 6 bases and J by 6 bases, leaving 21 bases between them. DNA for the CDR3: TGTGCCAGCAGCTCAAGTAGCGGCGTAGTACTCAATGAGCAGTTCTTC. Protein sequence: CASSSSSGVVLNEQFF.

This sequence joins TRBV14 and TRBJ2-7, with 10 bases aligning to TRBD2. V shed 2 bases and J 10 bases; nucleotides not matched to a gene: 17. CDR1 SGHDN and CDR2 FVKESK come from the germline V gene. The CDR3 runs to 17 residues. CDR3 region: CASSQRYSGRASNVQYF. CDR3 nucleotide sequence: TGTGCCAGCAGCCAAAGATACAGCGGGAGGGCCTCGAACGTTCAGTACTTC. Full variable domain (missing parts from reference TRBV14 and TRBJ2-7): EAGVTQFPSHSVIEKGQTVTLRCDPISGHDNLYWYRRVMGKEIKFLLHFVKESKQDESGMPNNRFLAERTGGTYSTLKVQPAELEDSGVYFCASSQRYSGRASNVQYFGPGTRLTVT.

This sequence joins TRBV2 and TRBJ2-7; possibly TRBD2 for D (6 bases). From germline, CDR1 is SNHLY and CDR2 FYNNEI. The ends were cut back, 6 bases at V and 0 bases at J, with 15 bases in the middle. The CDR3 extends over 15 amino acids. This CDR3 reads CASSGTFPPSYEQYF. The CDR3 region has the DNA TGTGCCAGCAGCGGGACTTTTCCACCCTCCTACGAGCAGTACTTC.

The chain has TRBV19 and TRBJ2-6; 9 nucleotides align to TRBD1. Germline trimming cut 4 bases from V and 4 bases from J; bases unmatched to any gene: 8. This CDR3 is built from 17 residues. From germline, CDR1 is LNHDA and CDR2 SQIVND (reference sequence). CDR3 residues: CASSNGQGSGGANVLTF. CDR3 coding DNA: TGTGCCAGTAGTAACGGACAGGGGTCGGGCGGGGCCAACGTCCTGACTTTC.